This TCR beta chain is drawn from a study of long-term antiretroviral therapy in people with HIV. General study results and limits: Regardless of time point, clones expanded before ART dominated the repertoire. ART was followed by higher diversity that remained below transplant donor controls.

With respect to this clone: Antigen: not known.

With survey level as its setting, the immunoSEQ assay was v3.0. This table comes from immunoSEQ multiplex PCR, and its TCRdb copy is limited to in-frame clones, with some not included. The table includes nearly 50,000 clones, around 84% detected once. Germline values: CDR1 LGHNA, CDR2 YSLEER. V lost 4 bases and J lost 3; bases outside the gene matches: 6. The CDR3 loop spans 15 amino acids. For each donor, at least one pre-ART and at least two post-ART PBMC samples were available. Clinicians in the United States treated all participants with HIV. V is TRBV4-3 and J is TRBJ2-7, with TRBD2 identical over 10 bases. Specimen: unsorted PBMCs, collected 0.8 years after starting antiretroviral therapy. The clonotype originates from a woman aged 18-29 years with HIV. CDR3 amino acids: CASSPRTSGNYEQYF. In DNA, the CDR3 is TGCGCCAGCAGCCCTCGGACTAGCGGCAACTACGAGCAGTACTTC.